This T cell receptor (beta chain) was identified during a study of blood T cell repertoires in COVID-19. Across the whole study: Sites across the United States, Italy and Spain contributed samples from acute and convalescent COVID-19. The analysed material was cDNA or gDNA that came from T cells, B-cell-depleted T cells, or PBMCs.

Looked up from germline, CDR1 is SGDLS and CDR2 is YYNGEE. CDR3 length: 15 amino acids. V trimming: 3 bases; J trimming: 5 bases; junction bases outside the gene matches: 6. In the source study's methods: Estimated nucleated cell counts came from reference gene primer amplification. Clones were sequenced by immunoSEQ multiplex PCR, and TCRdb holds only the in-frame ones, with some missing. That table is the source of V, J and clone size, and D and trimming were worked out from the DNA. The table includes 200,000 to 300,000 clones, over 75% detected once. Sequencing used peripheral blood. The genes are TRBV9 and TRBJ2-1; TRBD2 matches at 9 bases. The sequence was collected from a human donor in a cohort sampled during active COVID-19. CDR3 DNA: TGTGCCAGCAGCGGCGGGGGGGCCCGGAACAATGAGCAGTTCTTC. Protein product: CASSGGGARNNEQFF.